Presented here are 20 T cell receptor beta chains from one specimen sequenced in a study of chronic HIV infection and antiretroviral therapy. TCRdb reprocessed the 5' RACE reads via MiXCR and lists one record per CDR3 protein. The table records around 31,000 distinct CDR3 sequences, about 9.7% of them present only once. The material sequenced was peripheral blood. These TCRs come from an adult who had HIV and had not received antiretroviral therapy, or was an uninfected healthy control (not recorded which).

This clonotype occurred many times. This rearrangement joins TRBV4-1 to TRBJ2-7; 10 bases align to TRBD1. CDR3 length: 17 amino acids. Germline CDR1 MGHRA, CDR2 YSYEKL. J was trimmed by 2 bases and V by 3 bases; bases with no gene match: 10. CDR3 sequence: CASSQRETGTGAYEQYF. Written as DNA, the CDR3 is TGCGCCAGCAGCCAGAGGGAGACCGGGACAGGGGCCTACGAGCAGTACTTC.

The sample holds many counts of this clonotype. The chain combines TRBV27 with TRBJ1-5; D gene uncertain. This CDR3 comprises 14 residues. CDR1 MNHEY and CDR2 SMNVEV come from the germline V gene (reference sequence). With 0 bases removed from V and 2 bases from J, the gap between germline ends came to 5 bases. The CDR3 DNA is TGTGCCAGCAGTTTATCGCCAGGCAATCAGCCCCAGCATTTT. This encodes CASSLSPGNQPQHF.

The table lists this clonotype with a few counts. CDR3 nucleotide sequence: TGTGCCAGCAGCTCGACAGGGTGGAATGAGCAGTTCTTC. Amino acid sequence: CASSSTGWNEQFF. This chain joins TRBV7-3 and TRBJ2-1, with TRBD1 matching 7 bases. Germline V lookup: CDR1 SGHTA, CDR2 FQGTGA. The CDR3 has 13 amino acids. The V gene end was trimmed by 4 bases and the J gene end by 7 bases; junction bases not matched to a gene: 4.

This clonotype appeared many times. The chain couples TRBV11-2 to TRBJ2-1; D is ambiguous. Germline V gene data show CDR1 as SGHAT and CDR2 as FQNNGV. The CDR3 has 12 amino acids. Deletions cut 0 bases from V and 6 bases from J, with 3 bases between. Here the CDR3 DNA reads TGTGCCAGCAGCTTAGAGGGCAATGAGCAGTTCTTC. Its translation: CASSLEGNEQFF.

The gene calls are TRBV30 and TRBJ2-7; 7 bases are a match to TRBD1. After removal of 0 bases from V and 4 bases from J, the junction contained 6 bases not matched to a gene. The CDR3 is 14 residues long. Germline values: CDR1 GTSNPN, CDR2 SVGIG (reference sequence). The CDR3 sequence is CAWSVDPGGYEQYF. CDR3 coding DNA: TGTGCCTGGAGTGTAGACCCAGGGGGATACGAGCAGTACTTC.

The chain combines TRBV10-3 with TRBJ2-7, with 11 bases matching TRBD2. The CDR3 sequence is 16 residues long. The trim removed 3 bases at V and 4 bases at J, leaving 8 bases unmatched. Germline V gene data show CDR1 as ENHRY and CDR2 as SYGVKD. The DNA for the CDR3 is TGTGCCATCAGTGATTCGGAAACTAGCGGGGGTTACGAGCAGTACTTC. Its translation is CAISDSETSGGYEQYF.

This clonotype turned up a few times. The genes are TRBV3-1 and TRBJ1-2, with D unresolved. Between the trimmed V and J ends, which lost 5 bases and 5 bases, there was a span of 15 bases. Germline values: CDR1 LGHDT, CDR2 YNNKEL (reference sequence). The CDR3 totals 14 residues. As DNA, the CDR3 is TGTGCCAGCAGCGGTGACGGTCTAGGGTATGGCTACACCTTC. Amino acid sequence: CASSGDGLGYGYTF. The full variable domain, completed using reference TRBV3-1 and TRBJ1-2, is DTAVSQTPKYLVTQMGNDKSIKCEQNLGHDTMYWYKQDSKKFLKIMFSYNNKELIINETVPNRFSPKSPDKAHLNLHINSLELGDSAVYFCASSGDGLGYGYTFGSGTRLTVV.

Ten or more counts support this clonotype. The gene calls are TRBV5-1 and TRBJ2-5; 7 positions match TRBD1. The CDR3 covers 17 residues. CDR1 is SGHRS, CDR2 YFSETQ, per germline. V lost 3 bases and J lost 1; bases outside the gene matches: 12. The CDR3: CASSSQILTGRQETQYF. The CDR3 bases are TGCGCCAGCAGCTCACAAATTTTGACAGGGCGCCAAGAGACCCAGTACTTC.

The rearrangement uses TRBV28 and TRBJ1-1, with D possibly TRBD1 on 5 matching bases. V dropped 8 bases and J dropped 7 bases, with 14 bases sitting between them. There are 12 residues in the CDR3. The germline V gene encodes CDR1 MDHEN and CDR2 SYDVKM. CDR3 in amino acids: CASGPQGDEAFF. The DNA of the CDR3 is TGTGCCAGCGGACCCCAGGGTGATGAAGCTTTCTTT.

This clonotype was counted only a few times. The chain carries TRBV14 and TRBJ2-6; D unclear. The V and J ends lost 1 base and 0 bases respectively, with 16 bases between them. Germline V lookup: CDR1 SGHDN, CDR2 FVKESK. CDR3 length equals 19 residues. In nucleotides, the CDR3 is TGTGCCAGCAGCCAAGTCATTGCTCTCGGAATCTCTGGGGCCAACGTCCTGACTTTC. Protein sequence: CASSQVIALGISGANVLTF.

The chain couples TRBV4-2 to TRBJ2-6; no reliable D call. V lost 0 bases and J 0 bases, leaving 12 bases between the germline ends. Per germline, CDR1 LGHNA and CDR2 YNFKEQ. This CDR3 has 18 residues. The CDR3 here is CASSQDPLPSSGANVLTF. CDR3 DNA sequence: TGTGCCAGCAGCCAAGATCCACTTCCGAGCTCTGGGGCCAACGTCCTGACTTTC.

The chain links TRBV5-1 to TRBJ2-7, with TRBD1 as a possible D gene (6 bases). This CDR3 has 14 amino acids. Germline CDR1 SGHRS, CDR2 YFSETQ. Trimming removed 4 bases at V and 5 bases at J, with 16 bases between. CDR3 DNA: TGCGCCAGCAGCCGCCGGGCACAGGGCGACGAGCAGTACTTC. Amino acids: CASSRRAQGDEQYF.

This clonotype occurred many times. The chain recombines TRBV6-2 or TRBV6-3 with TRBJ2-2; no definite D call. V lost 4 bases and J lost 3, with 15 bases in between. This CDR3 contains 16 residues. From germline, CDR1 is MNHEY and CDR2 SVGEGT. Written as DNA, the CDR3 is TGTGCCAGCAGTTTCGACACCGGAGTACACACCGGGGAGCTGTTTTTT. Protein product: CASSFDTGVHTGELFF.

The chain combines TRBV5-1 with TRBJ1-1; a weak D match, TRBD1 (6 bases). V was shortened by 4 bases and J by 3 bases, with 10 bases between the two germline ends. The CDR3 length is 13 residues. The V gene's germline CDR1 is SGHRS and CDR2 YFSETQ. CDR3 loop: CASSPWTDTEAFF. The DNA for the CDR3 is TGCGCCAGCAGCCCTTGGACAGACACTGAAGCTTTCTTT. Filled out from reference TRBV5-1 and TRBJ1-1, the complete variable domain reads KAGVTQTPRYLIKTRGQQVTLSCSPISGHRSVSWYQQTPGQGLQFLFEYFSETQRNKGNFPGRFSGRQFSNSRSEMNVSTLELGDSALYLCASSPWTDTEAFFGQGTRLTVV.

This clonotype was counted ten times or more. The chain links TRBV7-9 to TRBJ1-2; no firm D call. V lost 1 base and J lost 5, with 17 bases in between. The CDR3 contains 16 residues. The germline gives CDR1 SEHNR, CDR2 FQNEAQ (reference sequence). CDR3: CASSLGVSGGLYGYTF. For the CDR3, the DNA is TGTGCCAGCAGCTTAGGGGTCTCAGGAGGGTTATATGGCTACACCTTC.

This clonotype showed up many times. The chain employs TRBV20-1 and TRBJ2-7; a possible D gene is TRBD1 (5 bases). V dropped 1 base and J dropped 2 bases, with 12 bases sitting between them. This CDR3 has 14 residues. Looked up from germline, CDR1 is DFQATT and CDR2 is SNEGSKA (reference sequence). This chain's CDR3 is CSARGRVGPYEQYF. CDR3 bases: TGCAGTGCTAGAGGCAGGGTAGGGCCCTACGAGCAGTACTTC.

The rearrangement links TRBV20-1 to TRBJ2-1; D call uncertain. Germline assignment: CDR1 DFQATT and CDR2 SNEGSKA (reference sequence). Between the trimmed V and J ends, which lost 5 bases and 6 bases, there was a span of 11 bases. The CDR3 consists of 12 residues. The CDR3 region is CSAGVASNEQFF. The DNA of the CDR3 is TGCAGTGCTGGGGTCGCCAGCAATGAGCAGTTCTTC.

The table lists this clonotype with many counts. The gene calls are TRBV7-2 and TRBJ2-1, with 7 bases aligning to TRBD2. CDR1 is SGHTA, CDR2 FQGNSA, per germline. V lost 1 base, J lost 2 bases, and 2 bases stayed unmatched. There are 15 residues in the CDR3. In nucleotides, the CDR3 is TGTGCCAGCAGCTTAGGGGGGGGACCCTACAATGAGCAGTTCTTC. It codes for CASSLGGGPYNEQFF.

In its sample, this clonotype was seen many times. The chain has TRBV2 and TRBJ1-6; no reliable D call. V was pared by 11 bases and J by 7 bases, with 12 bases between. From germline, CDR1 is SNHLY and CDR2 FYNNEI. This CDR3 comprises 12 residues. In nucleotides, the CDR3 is TGTGCCGGGCGGACCAGGAATTCACCCCTCCACTTT. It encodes CAGRTRNSPLHF.

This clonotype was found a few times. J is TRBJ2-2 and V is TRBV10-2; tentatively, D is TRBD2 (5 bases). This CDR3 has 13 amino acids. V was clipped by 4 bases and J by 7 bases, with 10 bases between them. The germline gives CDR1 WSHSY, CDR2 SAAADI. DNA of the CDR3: TGCGCCAGCAGTGCTAGCCCCGGCGGGGAGCTGTTTTTT. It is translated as CASSASPGGELFF.